Listed below are T cell receptor beta chains from one sample, sequenced in a study of shared clonotypes between healthy human individuals. The protocol was immunoSEQ multiplex PCR, while the TCRdb copy is restricted to in-frame clones and leaves out a portion. The sample consists of under 2,500,000 clones, 90% to 97% of them appearing once. Source material: naive CD4+ T cells sorted from blood. Receptors originate from a man younger than 35 in good health. CDR3s include the opening cysteine and the closing phenylalanine or tryptophan. A D gene is named only where the DNA matches it firmly. Only part of the rows carry a size: once, few, many, or a class if the clone is expanded.

>13|TRBV6-5|.|.|TRBJ2-5
CASSYRGGETQYF
TGTGCCAGCAGTTACCGGGGTGGGGAGACCCAGTACTTC
>15|TRBV18|.|.|TRBJ1-4
CASSHDGTPLEKLFF
TGTGCCAGCTCACATGACGGGACACCCCTTGAAAAACTGTTTTTT
>14|TRBV7-9|once|.|TRBJ2-5
CASSLDAGQETQYF
TGTGCCAGCAGCTTAGATGCAGGACAAGAGACCCAGTACTTC
>14|TRBV10-3|.|TRBD1|TRBJ2-7
CAISRTGSSYEQYF
TGTGCCATCAGCCGGACAGGGAGCTCCTACGAGCAGTACTTC
>14|TRBV2|.|TRBD2|TRBJ2-3
CASSSGGYTDTQYF
TGTGCCAGCAGTAGCGGGGGGTACACAGATACGCAGTATTTT
>14|TRBV2|.|.|TRBJ1-1
CASNVMMLNTEAFF
TGTGCCAGCAATGTAATGATGCTGAACACTGAAGCTTTCTTT
>14|TRBV2|.|.|TRBJ1-1
CASSLGGVNTEAFF
TGTGCCAGCAGTCTCGGGGGGGTAAACACTGAAGCTTTCTTT
>13|TRBV6-6|.|.|TRBJ1-1
CASSYGGYTEAFF
TGTGCCAGCAGTTACGGGGGATACACTGAAGCTTTCTTT
>16|TRBV4-2|.|TRBD1|TRBJ1-6
CASSQFGGQGNSPLHF
TGTGCCAGCAGCCAATTTGGGGGACAGGGTAATTCACCCCTCCACTTT
>11|TRBV5-6|.|.|TRBJ2-7
CASSLNDEQYF
TGTGCCAGCAGCCTGAATGACGAGCAGTACTTC
>14|TRBV7-2|.|.|TRBJ2-7
CASSLEGGTYEQYF
TGTGCCAGCAGCTTAGAAGGCGGGACCTACGAGCAGTACTTC
>11|TRBV10-3|once|.|TRBJ1-1
CAISEKSQAFF
TGTGCCATCAGTGAGAAGTCGCAAGCTTTCTTT
>15|TRBV7-9|.|.|TRBJ2-1
CASSLDGPRHNEQFF
TGTGCCAGCAGCTTAGATGGTCCCCGACACAATGAGCAGTTCTTC
>15|TRBV6-5|.|.|TRBJ2-5
CASSLRGRSQETQYF
TGTGCCAGCAGTCTTCGGGGCAGATCTCAAGAGACCCAGTACTTC
>16|TRBV2|.|TRBD1|TRBJ2-3
CASRKETGIVTDTQYF
TGTGCCAGCAGAAAGGAGACAGGGATTGTCACAGATACGCAGTATTTT
>12|TRBV6-5|.|TRBD1|TRBJ2-1
CASRGTGNEQFF
TGTGCCAGCAGGGGGACAGGGAATGAGCAGTTCTTC
>15|TRBV18|.|.|TRBJ2-7
CASSPGTVSSYEQYF
TGTGCCAGCTCACCCGGGACTGTAAGCTCCTACGAGCAGTACTTC
>15|TRBV28|.|.|TRBJ2-7
CASSAGTPSSYEQYF
TGTGCCAGCAGTGCCGGGACACCGAGCTCCTACGAGCAGTACTTC
>13|TRBV27|.|.|TRBJ2-5
CASSFLYQETQYF
TGTGCCAGCAGTTTCCTGTACCAAGAGACCCAGTACTTC
>14|TRBV21-1|.|.|TRBJ2-7
CASSKGASSYEQYF
TGTGCCAGCAGCAAAGGGGCGAGCTCCTACGAGCAGTACTTC
>13|TRBV15|.|TRBD1|TRBJ2-7
CATSRDGGQKYNF
TGTGCCACCAGCAGAGATGGGGGACAGAAGTACAACTTC
>11|TRBV6-1|.|.|TRBJ2-1
CASSELNEQFF
TGTGCCAGCAGTGAACTGAATGAGCAGTTCTTC
>15|TRBV30|.|.|TRBJ2-7
CAWSAVLTSAYEQYF
TGTGCCTGGAGTGCGGTTCTGACGAGCGCCTACGAGCAGTACTTC
>13|TRBV18|.|.|TRBJ2-7
CASSPGVAYEQYF
TGTGCCAGCTCACCAGGGGTCGCCTACGAGCAGTACTTC
>16|TRBV7-2|.|.|TRBJ2-4
CASSLRSRGAKNIQYF
TGTGCCAGCAGCCTCCGGTCCCGAGGGGCCAAAAACATTCAGTACTTC
>15|TRBV27|.|.|TRBJ2-7
CASSSSRDGGYEQYF
TGTGCCAGCAGTTCAAGCCGGGACGGTGGATACGAGCAGTACTTC
>14|TRBV11-2|once|.|TRBJ2-5
CASSLDRLQETQYF
TGTGCCAGCAGCTTAGATCGGCTCCAAGAGACCCAGTACTTC
>12|TRBV7-6|.|.|TRBJ2-1
CASSYNRDEQFF
TGTGCCAGCAGCTACAACAGGGATGAGCAGTTCTTC
>13|TRBV15|.|.|TRBJ1-5
CATSFGGNQPQHF
TGTGCCACCTCATTTGGGGGGAATCAGCCCCAGCATTTT
>17|TRBV27|once|.|TRBJ2-7
CASSPGWLALGSYEQYF
TGTGCCAGCAGTCCCGGTTGGCTAGCACTTGGTTCCTACGAGCAGTACTTC
>14|TRBV19|.|TRBD1|TRBJ1-3
CASFGQGAGNTIYF
TGTGCCAGTTTCGGACAGGGGGCTGGAAACACCATATATTTT
>15|TRBV5-6|.|TRBD1|TRBJ1-1
CASSLPDRGNTEAFF
TGTGCCAGCAGCTTGCCGGACAGGGGAAACACTGAAGCTTTCTTT
>15|TRBV19|.|.|TRBJ2-7
CASSIARDGSYEQYF
TGTGCCAGTAGTATAGCCCGGGACGGCTCCTACGAGCAGTACTTC
>13|TRBV6-1|once|TRBD1|TRBJ1-5
CASRRDSYQPQHF
TGTGCCAGCAGGAGGGACAGCTATCAGCCCCAGCATTTT
>13|TRBV30|.|TRBD1|TRBJ1-4
CAWAGQGREKLFF
TGTGCCTGGGCGGGACAGGGACGTGAAAAACTGTTTTTT
>15|TRBV19|.|TRBD1|TRBJ1-4
CASSLWTGGGEKLFF
TGTGCCAGTAGTCTGTGGACAGGTGGAGGGGAAAAACTGTTTTTT